A selection of T cell receptor beta chains follows, all from one sample in a study of blood T cell repertoires in COVID-19. Clones were sequenced by immunoSEQ multiplex PCR, and TCRdb holds only the in-frame ones, with some missing. This table has approximately 530,000 clones, 85% to 90% appearing once. The sequenced material came from peripheral blood. The receptor source for this set is a woman aged 45-65 years with COVID-19, enrolled during active disease. Each CDR3 is given with its conserved first and last residue. The D gene is left open where the match is weak. Rows give clone size only sometimes, using once, few, many, or a class for an expanded clone.

V gene	J gene	D gene	clone size	CDR3 length	CDR3 DNA	CDR3 protein
TRBV2	TRBJ1-5	.	.	15	TGTGCCAGCAGTGCGGGCCGCAGGGACAATCAGCCCCAGCATTTT	CASSAGRRDNQPQHF
TRBV6-1	TRBJ1-2	TRBD1	.	14	TGTGCCAGCAGCATAGGGACAGGGACCTATGGCTACACCTTC	CASSIGTGTYGYTF
TRBV9	TRBJ2-7	TRBD1	.	13	TGTGCCAGCAGCACCAACCGGGACAGCCCCCTCTTCTTC	CASSTNRDSPLFF
TRBV9	TRBJ1-2	.	.	14	TGTGCCAGCAGCGTAGATATAAGGACAGAAAGCTACACCTTC	CASSVDIRTESYTF
TRBV19	TRBJ2-2	.	.	16	TGTGCCAGTATCGACCCCCGGGACACCAACACCGGGGAGCTGTTTTTT	CASIDPRDTNTGELFF
TRBV7-9	TRBJ1-2	.	once	15	TGTGCCAGCAGCTTAGGAGGTGTGGGGGGCTATGGCTACACCTTC	CASSLGGVGGYGYTF
TRBV4-2	TRBJ1-6	TRBD1	once	16	TGTGCCAGCAGCCAAGTGGGTCGACAGGGTAATTCACCCCTCCACTTT	CASSQVGRQGNSPLHF
TRBV5-6	TRBJ1-5	TRBD1	few	16	TGTGCCAGCAGCTCCCGGGACAGGGAGGGCAATCAGCCCCAGCATTTT	CASSSRDREGNQPQHF
TRBV4-1	TRBJ1-2	TRBD1	.	16	TGCGCCAGCAGCCGCTCAGGGGGCTTCTCTAACTATGGCTACACCTTC	CASSRSGGFSNYGYTF
TRBV4-1	TRBJ1-3	.	few	14	TGCGCCAGCAGAGAACAGAGCTCTGGAAACACCATATATTTT	CASREQSSGNTIYF
TRBV5-4	TRBJ2-2	.	.	12	TGTGCCAGCAGTTGGGGGCGCGGGGAGCTGTTTTTT	CASSWGRGELFF
TRBV6-6	TRBJ1-5	.	.	16	TGTGCCAGCAGTGCCAAAGGGAGTGTCGGCAATCAGCCCCAGCATTTT	CASSAKGSVGNQPQHF
TRBV5-1	TRBJ2-2	.	.	15	TGCGCCAGCAGCTTCGGGACTTCCAATACCGGGGAGCTGTTTTTT	CASSFGTSNTGELFF
TRBV5-6	TRBJ1-4	.	.	14	TGTGCCAGCAGCTTGTATATGGCGGGGGGAAAACTGTTTTTT	CASSLYMAGGKLFF
TRBV5-8	TRBJ2-1	.	.	14	TGTGCCAGCAGCAGCCTTCAGGGGAACGATGAGCAGTTCTTC	CASSSLQGNDEQFF
TRBV28	TRBJ1-1	.	.	14	TGTGCCAGCAGTTTGCCAAGCGGGGGCACTGAAGCTTTCTTT	CASSLPSGGTEAFF
TRBV4-2	TRBJ1-2	.	.	14	TGTGCCAGCAGCCAAGATGGGGGAGGGTATGGCTACACCTTC	CASSQDGGGYGYTF
TRBV10-3	TRBJ1-1	.	once	15	TGTGCCATCAGTAAACCGGGACTCCGGAACACTGAAGCTTTCTTT	CAISKPGLRNTEAFF
TRBV7-8	TRBJ1-2	TRBD1	once	16	TGTGCCAGCAGCTTAGCGCGGACAGGGGGGGACTATGGCTACACCTTC	CASSLARTGGDYGYTF
TRBV6-2/TRBV6-3	TRBJ1-1	.	few	13	TGTGCCAGCAGCAGACAGGTGAACACTGAAGCTTTCTTT	CASSRQVNTEAFF
TRBV5-4	TRBJ2-7	TRBD1	.	14	TGTGCCAGCAGCTCGGGGGGACAGGGGAACGAGCAGTACTTC	CASSSGGQGNEQYF
TRBV9	TRBJ2-7	.	.	13	TGTGCCAGCAGCGCCTACGGGGACTACGAGCAGTACTTC	CASSAYGDYEQYF
TRBV27	TRBJ2-7	.	.	15	TGTGCCAGCAGTTTATCAGATCCAAGGAGCTACGAGCAGTACTTC	CASSLSDPRSYEQYF
TRBV4-2	TRBJ1-1	.	.	15	TGTGCCAGCAGCCAACTCACCACACAGAACACTGAAGCTTTCTTT	CASSQLTTQNTEAFF
TRBV5-1	TRBJ2-7	TRBD2	.	14	TGCGCCAGCAGCGTGGGACTAGCGGGCTACGAGCAGTACTTC	CASSVGLAGYEQYF
TRBV5-4	TRBJ2-3	.	.	17	TGTGCCAGCAGCTCCTCACTCCTCTCCCTTAGCACAGATACGCAGTATTTT	CASSSSLLSLSTDTQYF
TRBV19	TRBJ2-2	.	.	14	TGTGCCAGTAGTATCCCCGCGAACACCGGGGAGCTGTTTTTT	CASSIPANTGELFF
TRBV30	TRBJ2-2	.	.	14	TGTGCCTGGAACCTTAACGGGGGCACCGGGGAGCTGTTTTTT	CAWNLNGGTGELFF
TRBV28	TRBJ2-2	.	.	14	TGTGCCAGCAGCCCCAGGGCCTTCGGCGGGGAGCTGTTTTTT	CASSPRAFGGELFF
TRBV4-1	TRBJ1-5	.	.	15	TGCGCCAGCAGCCTCACAGTTTATAGCAATCAGCCCCAGCATTTT	CASSLTVYSNQPQHF
TRBV27	TRBJ1-2	TRBD1	.	13	TGTGCCAGCAAACCGGACAGGGACTATGGCTACACCTTC	CASKPDRDYGYTF
TRBV7-2	TRBJ1-2	.	.	13	TGTGCCAGCAGCTTGAACAGGGTCTATGGCTACACCTTC	CASSLNRVYGYTF
TRBV29-1	TRBJ2-1	.	.	15	TGCAGCGTGGGGGCGGTAGGGGGGGCCCTCATTGAGCAGTTCTTC	CSVGAVGGALIEQFF
TRBV19	TRBJ1-2	TRBD1	.	15	TGTGCCAGTAGTACCGGACAGGGACCGCGCTATGGCTACACCTTC	CASSTGQGPRYGYTF
TRBV6-2/TRBV6-3	TRBJ1-6	.	few	13	TGTGCCAGCAGCACGGGACGGGAGTCACCCCTCCACTTT	CASSTGRESPLHF
TRBV5-6	TRBJ1-3	TRBD1	.	13	TGTGCCAGCAGCGGCGGGACAGCGGACACCATATATTTT	CASSGGTADTIYF
TRBV29-1	TRBJ1-1	TRBD1	.	13	TGCAGCTTTCGGACAGGAACGAACACTGAAGCTTTCTTT	CSFRTGTNTEAFF
TRBV4-1	TRBJ1-6	.	.	15	TGCGCCAGCAGCCAAAGGGGCTCCTATAATTCACCCCTCCACTTT	CASSQRGSYNSPLHF
TRBV19	TRBJ1-5	TRBD1	.	15	TGTGCCAGTAGTATCTGGGACAGCGACAATCAGCCCCAGCATTTT	CASSIWDSDNQPQHF
TRBV29-1	TRBJ2-3	.	.	14	TGCAGCGTTGCCCCGAGGGCTGTTGTGGATACGCAGTATTTT	CSVAPRAVVDTQYF
TRBV9	TRBJ2-1	.	.	16	TGTGCCAGCAGCATATCCGGGGGAAGCTCCTACAATGAGCAGTTCTTC	CASSISGGSSYNEQFF
TRBV18	TRBJ1-2	.	.	13	TGTGCCAGCTCACCCTCAGGGGACGAGGGCTACACCTTC	CASSPSGDEGYTF
TRBV6-6	TRBJ2-1	TRBD1	once	14	TGTGCCAGCAGTTATGGGACAGGGGACAATGAGCAGTTCTTC	CASSYGTGDNEQFF
TRBV3-1/TRBV3-2	TRBJ2-7	TRBD1	.	14	TGTGCCAGCAGCTCTGGGACAGGGTTCTACGAGCAGTACTTC	CASSSGTGFYEQYF
TRBV2	TRBJ1-5	.	few	15	TGTGCCAGCAGACAACTGAGGGAGAGCAATCAGCCCCAGCATTTT	CASRQLRESNQPQHF
TRBV27	TRBJ1-2	.	.	15	TGTGCCAGCAGTCCCGGGGTTGGAGGTGCCTATGGCTACACCTTC	CASSPGVGGAYGYTF
TRBV7-3	TRBJ2-2	.	.	16	TGTGCCAGCAGCCCCCGCGGAGGGGTGAACACCGGGGAGCTGTTTTTT	CASSPRGGVNTGELFF
TRBV7-8	TRBJ2-7	.	.	14	TGTGCCAGCAGCTTAACCGAGACAGTCTACGAGCAGTACTTC	CASSLTETVYEQYF
TRBV5-1	TRBJ1-5	.	.	13	TGCGCCAGCAGCTTGGTCGGCAATCAGCCCCAGCATTTT	CASSLVGNQPQHF
TRBV30	TRBJ1-5	.	.	13	TGTGCCTGGAGTGTACACAGGGAACAGCCCCAGCATTTT	CAWSVHREQPQHF